Listed below are T cell receptor beta chains from one sample, sequenced in a study of control samples from healthy donors and cancer patients. The protocol was immunoSEQ multiplex PCR, while the TCRdb copy is restricted to in-frame clones and leaves out a portion. The table lists 170,000 or so clones, around 90% of them singletons. The sample consisted of blood. These receptors originate from a woman aged 40 to 50 in good health. The CDR3 runs from the conserved cysteine through the conserved F or W. The D gene is left open where the match is weak. Size is stated for part of the rows, as once, few or many counts, or as a class when the clone is expanded.

abundance	v_gene	j_gene	d_gene	CDR3aa	CDR3nt
-	TRBV6-5	TRBJ1-2	TRBD1	CASGFSGDRHYGYTF	TGTGCCAGCGGGTTTTCGGGGGACAGGCATTATGGCTACACCTTC
-	TRBV6-6	TRBJ1-1	TRBD1	CASSLQTGDTEAFF	TGTGCCAGCAGTCTCCAGACAGGGGACACTGAAGCTTTCTTT
-	TRBV12-5	TRBJ1-5	-	CASGLGVRGGGNQPQHF	TGTGCTAGTGGTTTGGGGGTCCGGGGGGGTGGCAATCAGCCCCAGCATTTT
-	TRBV5-6	TRBJ2-7	-	CASSSHPYEQYF	TGTGCCAGCAGCTCACACCCCTACGAGCAGTACTTC
-	TRBV2	TRBJ2-5	-	CASRKGVQETQYF	TGTGCCAGCAGGAAAGGCGTACAAGAGACCCAGTACTTC
-	TRBV5-8	TRBJ2-1	-	CASSFGFGERWFYNEQFF	TGTGCCAGCAGCTTTGGCTTTGGGGAGCGGTGGTTCTACAATGAGCAGTTCTTC
-	TRBV5-1	TRBJ1-6	TRBD1	CASSYRQGGFDNSPLHF	TGCGCCAGCAGCTACCGACAGGGGGGTTTTGATAATTCACCCCTCCACTTT
-	TRBV6-1	TRBJ2-6	-	CASSDRVAGANVLTF	TGTGCCAGCAGTGATCGGGTGGCGGGGGCCAACGTCCTGACTTTC
once	TRBV11-2	TRBJ2-1	-	CASSNPPGFPLF	TGTGCCAGCAGCAACCCCCCGGGATTCCCCCTCTTC
few	TRBV2	TRBJ2-3	-	CASSDARGAPDTQYF	TGTGCCAGCAGTGACGCCAGGGGTGCCCCAGATACGCAGTATTTT
-	TRBV12-3/TRBV12-4	TRBJ1-1	-	CASSLKSVREAFF	TGTGCCAGCAGTTTGAAGTCTGTGCGTGAAGCTTTCTTT
-	TRBV5-1	TRBJ1-6	TRBD1	CASSLGDSGSPLHF	TGCGCCAGCAGCTTGGGGGACAGCGGGTCACCCCTCCACTTT
-	TRBV7-6	TRBJ2-5	-	CASSLVLAQETQYF	TGTGCCAGCAGCTTAGTTCTAGCGCAGGAGACCCAGTACTTC
once	TRBV5-1	TRBJ1-6	-	CASSLVAGIVNSPLHF	TGCGCCAGCAGCCTGGTGGCAGGGATAGTAAATTCACCCCTCCACTTT
-	TRBV10-2	TRBJ2-5	-	CASSPRAQETQYF	TGCGCCAGCAGCCCGCGGGCACAAGAGACCCAGTACTTC
-	TRBV6-1	TRBJ1-5	-	CASSEAGGNPQHF	TGTGCCAGCAGTGAAGCGGGTGGGAACCCCCAGCATTTT
-	TRBV19	TRBJ1-5	TRBD1	CASSPGTGVSSQPQHF	TGTGCCAGTAGTCCGGGGACAGGGGTTTCCAGTCAGCCCCAGCATTTT
-	TRBV19	TRBJ2-1	-	CASSTGHLNEQFF	TGTGCCAGTAGTACCGGACACCTCAATGAGCAGTTCTTC
-	TRBV12-3/TRBV12-4	TRBJ2-7	-	CASGTYDEQYF	TGTGCCAGCGGGACATACGACGAGCAGTACTTC
once	TRBV12-5	TRBJ2-1	TRBD1	CASGLEDRGQQFF	TGTGCTAGTGGTTTGGAGGACAGGGGCCAGCAGTTCTTC
-	TRBV19	TRBJ1-2	-	CASSLGQDLYGYTF	TGTGCCAGTAGTCTCGGGCAAGACCTCTATGGCTACACCTTC
-	TRBV11-2	TRBJ2-6	-	CASSPPVRGTSGANVLTF	TGTGCCAGCAGCCCACCCGTCCGGGGGACCTCTGGGGCCAACGTCCTGACTTTC
-	TRBV6-6	TRBJ1-5	-	CASSPWVGRGGNQPQHF	TGTGCCAGCAGTCCCTGGGTGGGTAGGGGGGGCAATCAGCCCCAGCATTTT
-	TRBV18	TRBJ1-1	-	CASSTRQNTEAFF	TGTGCCAGCTCAACACGACAGAACACTGAAGCTTTCTTT
few	TRBV2	TRBJ2-7	-	CASSDYEQYF	TGTGCCAGCAGTGATTACGAGCAGTACTTC
-	TRBV28	TRBJ2-7	-	CASSLRAGQGTEQYF	TGTGCCAGCAGTTTAAGGGCCGGGCAGGGGACCGAGCAGTACTTC
-	TRBV19	TRBJ2-1	-	CASSIAGTSYNEQFF	TGTGCCAGTAGTATAGCCGGGACATCCTACAATGAGCAGTTCTTC
-	TRBV2	TRBJ1-3	-	CASSDPGNTIYF	TGTGCCAGCAGTGATCCCGGAAACACCATATATTTT
-	TRBV11-2	TRBJ2-1	-	CASSLTKGTSYNEQFF	TGTGCCAGCAGCTTAACGAAAGGGACTTCCTACAATGAGCAGTTCTTC
-	TRBV4-1	TRBJ2-6	-	CASSQTPGANVLTF	TGCGCCAGCAGCCAGACACCCGGGGCCAACGTCCTGACTTTC
-	TRBV12-3/TRBV12-4	TRBJ2-7	-	CASSPQVYYEQYF	TGTGCCAGCAGTCCCCAGGTGTACTACGAGCAGTACTTC
-	TRBV4-1	TRBJ1-5	-	CASSQAGDSNQPQHF	TGCGCCAGCAGCCAAGCCGGGGATTCCAATCAGCCCCAGCATTTT
-	TRBV9	TRBJ1-1	-	CASSVGPDTEAFF	TGTGCCAGCAGCGTAGGTCCAGACACTGAAGCTTTCTTT
-	TRBV7-2	TRBJ2-2	TRBD2	CASSRTSGGVPGELFF	TGTGCCAGCAGCCGGACTAGCGGGGGGGTGCCCGGGGAGCTGTTTTTT
-	TRBV10-2	TRBJ2-1	-	CASSDRGGPYNEQFF	TGCGCCAGCAGTGATAGGGGGGGTCCTTACAATGAGCAGTTCTTC
-	TRBV29-1	TRBJ1-2	-	CSALDSTHQGYTF	TGCAGCGCTCTAGACAGCACCCACCAGGGCTACACCTTC
-	TRBV12-3/TRBV12-4	TRBJ2-1	-	CASSLGGGNEQFF	TGTGCCAGCAGTTTAGGGGGAGGCAATGAGCAGTTCTTC
-	TRBV9	TRBJ1-5	-	CASSVDVSWKPQHF	TGTGCCAGCAGCGTAGATGTTTCCTGGAAGCCCCAGCATTTT
once	TRBV27	TRBJ1-1	-	CASSWDSDRPYTEAFF	TGTGCCAGCAGTTGGGATTCTGACCGTCCTTACACTGAAGCTTTCTTT
-	TRBV5-1	TRBJ2-3	TRBD1	CASSSRPGTGGATDTQYF	TGCGCCAGCAGCTCGCGCCCCGGGACAGGGGGTGCCACAGATACGCAGTATTTT
-	TRBV7-7	TRBJ2-1	-	CASSLDAGDEQFF	TGTGCCAGCAGCTTAGACGCAGGGGATGAGCAGTTCTTC
-	TRBV11-3	TRBJ1-2	-	CASSTTQGHGYTF	TGTGCCAGCAGCACAACCCAGGGTCACGGCTACACCTTC
-	TRBV2	TRBJ2-1	-	CASSDFESSYNEQFF	TGTGCCAGCAGCGACTTCGAGAGCTCCTACAATGAGCAGTTCTTC
-	TRBV6-5	TRBJ1-1	-	CASRPSIYTEAFF	TGTGCCAGCAGACCATCAATTTACACTGAAGCTTTCTTT
once	TRBV5-4	TRBJ1-3	TRBD1	CASSLGQGTSGNTIYF	TGTGCCAGCAGCTTAGGACAGGGAACTTCTGGAAACACCATATATTTT